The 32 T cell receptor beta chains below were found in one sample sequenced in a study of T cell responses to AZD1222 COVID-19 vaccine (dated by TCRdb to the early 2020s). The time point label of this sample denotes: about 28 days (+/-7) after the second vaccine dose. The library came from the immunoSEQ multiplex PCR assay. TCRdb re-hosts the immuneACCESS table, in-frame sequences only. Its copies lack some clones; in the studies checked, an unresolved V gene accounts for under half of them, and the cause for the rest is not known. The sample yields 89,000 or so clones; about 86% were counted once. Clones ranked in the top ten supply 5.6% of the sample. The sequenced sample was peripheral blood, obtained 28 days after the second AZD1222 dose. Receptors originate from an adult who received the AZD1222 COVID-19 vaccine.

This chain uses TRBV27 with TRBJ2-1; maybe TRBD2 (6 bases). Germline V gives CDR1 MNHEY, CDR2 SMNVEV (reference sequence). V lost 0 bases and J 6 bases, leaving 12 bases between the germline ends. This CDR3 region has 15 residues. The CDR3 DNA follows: TGTGCCAGCAGTTTATCCCCGGGAGCCTTCAATGAGCAGTTCTTC. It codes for CASSLSPGAFNEQFF.

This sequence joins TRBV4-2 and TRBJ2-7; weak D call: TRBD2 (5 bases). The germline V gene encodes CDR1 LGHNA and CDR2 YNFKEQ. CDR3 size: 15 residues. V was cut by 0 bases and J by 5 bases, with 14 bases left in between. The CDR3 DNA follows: TGTGCCAGCAGCCAAGATACGGGGTCCCGGGACGAGCAGTACTTC. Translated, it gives CASSQDTGSRDEQYF.

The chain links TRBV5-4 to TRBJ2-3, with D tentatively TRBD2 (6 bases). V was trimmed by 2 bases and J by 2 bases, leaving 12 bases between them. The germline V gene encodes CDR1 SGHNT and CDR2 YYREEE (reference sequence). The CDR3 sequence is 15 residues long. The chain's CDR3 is CASSLAGPTTDTQYF. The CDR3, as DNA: TGTGCCAGCAGCTTAGCGGGCCCGACCACAGATACGCAGTATTTT.

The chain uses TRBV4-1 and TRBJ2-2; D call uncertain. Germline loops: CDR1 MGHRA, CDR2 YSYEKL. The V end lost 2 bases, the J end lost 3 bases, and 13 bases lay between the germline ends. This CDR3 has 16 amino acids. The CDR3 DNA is TGCGCCAGCAGCCAAAGGCTACAGAGAGACACCGGGGAGCTGTTTTTT. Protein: CASSQRLQRDTGELFF.

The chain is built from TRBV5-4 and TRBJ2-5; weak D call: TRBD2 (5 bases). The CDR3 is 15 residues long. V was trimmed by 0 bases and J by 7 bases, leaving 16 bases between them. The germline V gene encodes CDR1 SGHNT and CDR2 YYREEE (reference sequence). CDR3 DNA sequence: TGTGCCAGCAGCTTGGCGGAGGCAGGCCAGACGACCCAGTACTTC. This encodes CASSLAEAGQTTQYF. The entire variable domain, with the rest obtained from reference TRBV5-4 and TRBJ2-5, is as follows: ETGVTQSPTHLIKTRGQQVTLRCSSQSGHNTVSWYQQALGQGPQFIFQYYREEENGRGNFPPRFSGLQFPNYSSELNVNALELDDSALYLCASSLAEAGQTTQYFGPGTRLLVL.

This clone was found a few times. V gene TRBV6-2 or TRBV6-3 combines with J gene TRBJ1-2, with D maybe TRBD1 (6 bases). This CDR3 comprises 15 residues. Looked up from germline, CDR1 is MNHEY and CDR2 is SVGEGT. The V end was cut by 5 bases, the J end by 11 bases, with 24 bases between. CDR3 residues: CASSRPGQMTGRYTF. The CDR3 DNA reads TGTGCCAGCAGTCGACCGGGACAAATGACGGGCCGATACACCTTC.

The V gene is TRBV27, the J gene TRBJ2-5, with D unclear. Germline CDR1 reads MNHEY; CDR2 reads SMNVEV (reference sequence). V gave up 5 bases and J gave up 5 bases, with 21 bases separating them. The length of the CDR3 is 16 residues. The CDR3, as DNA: TGTGCCAGCAGTCCCCAAGTCGCTAATTCTAGGGAGACCCAGTACTTC. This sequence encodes CASSPQVANSRETQYF.

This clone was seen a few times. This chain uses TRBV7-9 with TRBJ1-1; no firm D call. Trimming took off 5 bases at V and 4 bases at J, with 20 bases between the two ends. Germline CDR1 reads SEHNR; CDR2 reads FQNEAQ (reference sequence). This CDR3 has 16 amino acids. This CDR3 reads CASSPTGWGEGTEAFF. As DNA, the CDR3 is TGTGCCAGCAGCCCCACGGGATGGGGTGAGGGCACTGAAGCTTTCTTT.

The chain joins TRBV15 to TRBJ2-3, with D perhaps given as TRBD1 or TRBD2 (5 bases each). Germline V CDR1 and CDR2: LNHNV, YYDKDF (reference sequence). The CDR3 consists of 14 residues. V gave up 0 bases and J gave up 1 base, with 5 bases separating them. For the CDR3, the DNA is TGTGCCACCAGCAGAGAGGGGGGCACAGATACGCAGTATTTT. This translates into CATSREGGTDTQYF.

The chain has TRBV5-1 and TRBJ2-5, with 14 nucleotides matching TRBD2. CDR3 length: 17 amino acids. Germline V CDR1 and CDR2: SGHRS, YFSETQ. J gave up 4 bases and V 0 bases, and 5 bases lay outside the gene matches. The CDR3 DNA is TGCGCCAGCAGCTTGGGCGGACTAGCGGGGGGTCGAGAGACCCAGTACTTC. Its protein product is CASSLGGLAGGRETQYF.

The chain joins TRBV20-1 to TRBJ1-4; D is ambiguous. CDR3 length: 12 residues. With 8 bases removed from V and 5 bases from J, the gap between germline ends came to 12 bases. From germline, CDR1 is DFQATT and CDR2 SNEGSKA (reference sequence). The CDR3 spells CSTSGYNEKLFF. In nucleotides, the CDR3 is TGCAGTACCAGTGGATACAATGAAAAACTGTTTTTT.

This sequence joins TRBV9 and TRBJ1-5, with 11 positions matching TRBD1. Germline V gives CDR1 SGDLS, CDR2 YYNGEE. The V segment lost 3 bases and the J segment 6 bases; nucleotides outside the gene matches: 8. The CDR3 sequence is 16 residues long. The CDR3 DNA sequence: TGTGCCAGCAGCGACGGACAGGGGGCGGAGGGTCAGCCCCAGCATTTT. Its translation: CASSDGQGAEGQPQHF.

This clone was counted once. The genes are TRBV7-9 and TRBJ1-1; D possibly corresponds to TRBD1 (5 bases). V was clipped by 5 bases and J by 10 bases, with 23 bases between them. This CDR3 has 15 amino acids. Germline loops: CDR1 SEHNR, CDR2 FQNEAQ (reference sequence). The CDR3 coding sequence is TGTGCCAGCAGCAAGGTGGGGGGATCCTTTGGGGCAGCTTTCTTT. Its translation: CASSKVGGSFGAAFF.

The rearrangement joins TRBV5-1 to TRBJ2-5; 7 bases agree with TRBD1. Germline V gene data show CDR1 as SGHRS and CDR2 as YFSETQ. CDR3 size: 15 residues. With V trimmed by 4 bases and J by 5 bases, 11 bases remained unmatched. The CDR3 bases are TGCGCCAGCAGCACCGACAGGGCCCCTCAGGAGACCCAGTACTTC. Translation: CASSTDRAPQETQYF. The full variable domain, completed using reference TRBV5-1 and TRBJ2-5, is KAGVTQTPRYLIKTRGQQVTLSCSPISGHRSVSWYQQTPGQGLQFLFEYFSETQRNKGNFPGRFSGRQFSNSRSEMNVSTLELGDSALYLCASSTDRAPQETQYFGPGTRLLVL.

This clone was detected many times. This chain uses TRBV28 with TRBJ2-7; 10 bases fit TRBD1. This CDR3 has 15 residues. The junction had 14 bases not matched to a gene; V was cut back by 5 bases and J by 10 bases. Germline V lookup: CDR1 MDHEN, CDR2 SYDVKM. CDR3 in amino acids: CASSIGWTGGEPQYF. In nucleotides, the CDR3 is TGTGCCAGCAGTATTGGTTGGACAGGGGGAGAACCTCAGTACTTC.

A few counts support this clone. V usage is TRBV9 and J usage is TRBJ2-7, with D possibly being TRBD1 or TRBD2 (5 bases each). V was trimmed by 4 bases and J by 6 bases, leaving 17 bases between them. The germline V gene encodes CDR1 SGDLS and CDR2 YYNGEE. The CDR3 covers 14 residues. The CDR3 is CASSPYVRGVEQYF. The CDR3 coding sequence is TGTGCCAGCAGCCCTTACGTGAGGGGTGTCGAGCAGTACTTC.

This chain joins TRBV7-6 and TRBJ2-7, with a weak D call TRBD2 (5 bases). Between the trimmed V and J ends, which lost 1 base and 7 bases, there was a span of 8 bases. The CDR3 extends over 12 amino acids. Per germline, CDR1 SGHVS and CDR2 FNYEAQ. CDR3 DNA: TGTGCCAGCAGCTTAGGAGGGATAGAGCAGTACTTC. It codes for CASSLGGIEQYF.

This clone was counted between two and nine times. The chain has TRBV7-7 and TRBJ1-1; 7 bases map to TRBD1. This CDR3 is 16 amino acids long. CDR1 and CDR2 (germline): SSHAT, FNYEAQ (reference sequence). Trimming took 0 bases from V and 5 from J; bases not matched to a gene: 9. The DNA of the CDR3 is TGTGCCAGCAGCTTAGCTAATCCCAGGGGGTGGACTGAAGCTTTCTTT. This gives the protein CASSLANPRGWTEAFF.

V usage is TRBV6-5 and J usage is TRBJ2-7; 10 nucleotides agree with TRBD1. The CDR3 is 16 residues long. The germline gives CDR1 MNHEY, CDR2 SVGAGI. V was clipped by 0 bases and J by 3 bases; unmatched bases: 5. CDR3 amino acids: CASSYSLGTGVYEQYF. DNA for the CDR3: TGTGCCAGCAGTTACTCGCTGGGGACAGGGGTCTACGAGCAGTACTTC.

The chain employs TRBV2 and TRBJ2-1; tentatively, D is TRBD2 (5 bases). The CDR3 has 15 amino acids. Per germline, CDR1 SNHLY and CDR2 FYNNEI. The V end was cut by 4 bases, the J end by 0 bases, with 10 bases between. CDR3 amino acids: CASSVDSRSYNEQFF. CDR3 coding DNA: TGTGCCAGCAGTGTGGACTCACGCTCCTACAATGAGCAGTTCTTC.

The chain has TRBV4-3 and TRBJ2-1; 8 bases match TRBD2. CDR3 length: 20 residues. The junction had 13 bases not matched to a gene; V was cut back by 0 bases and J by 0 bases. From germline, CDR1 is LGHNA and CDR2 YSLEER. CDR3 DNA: TGCGCCAGCAGCCAAGAATACCTGGCTCTAGCGGGCAGCTCCTACAATGAGCAGTTCTTC. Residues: CASSQEYLALAGSSYNEQFF.

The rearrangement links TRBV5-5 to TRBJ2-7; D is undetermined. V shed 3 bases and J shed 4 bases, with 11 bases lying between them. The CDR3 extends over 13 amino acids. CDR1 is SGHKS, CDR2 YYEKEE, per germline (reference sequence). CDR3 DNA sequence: TGTGCCAGCAGCTGGGGTGGCGAATACGAGCAGTACTTC. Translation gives CASSWGGEYEQYF.

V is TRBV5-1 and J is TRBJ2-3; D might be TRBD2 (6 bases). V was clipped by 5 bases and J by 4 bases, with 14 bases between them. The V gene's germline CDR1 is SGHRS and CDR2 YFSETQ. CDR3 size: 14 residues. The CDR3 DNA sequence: TGCGCCAGCAGACAGACCGGGGGAGCAGATACGCAGTATTTT. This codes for CASRQTGGADTQYF.

CDR3 DNA sequence: TGTGCCACCAGCAGAGATCTAGTCACTGAAGCTTTCTTT. Protein product: CATSRDLVTEAFF. This chain links TRBV15 with TRBJ1-1; D not certain. Germline assignment: CDR1 LNHNV and CDR2 YYDKDF (reference sequence). Trimming stripped 0 bases from V and 4 bases from J, with 6 bases between. This CDR3 comprises 13 residues.

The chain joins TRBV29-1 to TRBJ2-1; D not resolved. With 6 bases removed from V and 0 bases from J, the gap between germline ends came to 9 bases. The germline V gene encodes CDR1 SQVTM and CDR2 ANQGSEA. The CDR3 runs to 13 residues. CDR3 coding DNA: TGCAGCGTCTGGCGGAGCTCCTACAATGAGCAGTTCTTC. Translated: CSVWRSSYNEQFF.

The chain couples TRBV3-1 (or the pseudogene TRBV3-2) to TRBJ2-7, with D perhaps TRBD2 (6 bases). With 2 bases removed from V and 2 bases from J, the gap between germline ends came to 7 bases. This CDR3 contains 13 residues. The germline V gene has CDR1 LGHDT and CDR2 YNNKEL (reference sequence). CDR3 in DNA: TGTGCCAGCAGCCAACGCGGGGCCTACGAGCAGTACTTC. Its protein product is CASSQRGAYEQYF.

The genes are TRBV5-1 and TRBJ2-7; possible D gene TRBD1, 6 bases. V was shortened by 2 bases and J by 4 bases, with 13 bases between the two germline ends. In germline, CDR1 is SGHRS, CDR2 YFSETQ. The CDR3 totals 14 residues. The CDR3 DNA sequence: TGCGCCAGCAGCTTAACAGGGTTGAGGTACGAGCAGTACTTC. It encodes CASSLTGLRYEQYF.

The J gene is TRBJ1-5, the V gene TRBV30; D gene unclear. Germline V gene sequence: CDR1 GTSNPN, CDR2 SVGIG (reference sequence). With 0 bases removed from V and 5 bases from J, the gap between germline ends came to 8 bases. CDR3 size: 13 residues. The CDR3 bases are TGTGCCTGGAGTGTACGGATCTATCAGCCCCAGCATTTT. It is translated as CAWSVRIYQPQHF.

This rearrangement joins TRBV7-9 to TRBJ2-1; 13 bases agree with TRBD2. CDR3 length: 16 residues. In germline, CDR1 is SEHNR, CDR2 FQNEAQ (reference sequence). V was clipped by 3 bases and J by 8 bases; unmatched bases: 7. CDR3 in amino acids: CASSLGTSGGADEQFF. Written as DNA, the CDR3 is TGTGCCAGCAGCTTGGGAACTAGCGGGGGGGCTGATGAGCAGTTCTTC. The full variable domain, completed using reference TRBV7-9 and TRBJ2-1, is DTGVSQNPRHKITKRGQNVTFRCDPISEHNRLYWYRQTLGQGPEFLTYFQNEAQLEKSRLLSDRFSAERPKGSFSTLEIQRTEQGDSAMYLCASSLGTSGGADEQFFGPGTRLTVL.

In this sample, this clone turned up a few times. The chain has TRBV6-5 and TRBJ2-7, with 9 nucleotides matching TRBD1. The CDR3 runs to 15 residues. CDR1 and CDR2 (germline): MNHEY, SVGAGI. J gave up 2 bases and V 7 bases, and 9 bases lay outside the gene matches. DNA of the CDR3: TGTGCCAGCAAGCGACTGGGACAGGGACCCTACGAGCAGTACTTC. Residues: CASKRLGQGPYEQYF.

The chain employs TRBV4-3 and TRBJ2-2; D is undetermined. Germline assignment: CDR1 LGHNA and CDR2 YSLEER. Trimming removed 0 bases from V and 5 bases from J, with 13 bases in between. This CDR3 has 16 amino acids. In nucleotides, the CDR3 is TGCGCCAGCAGCCAAGATAAAACTCACCTTACCGGGGAGCTGTTTTTT. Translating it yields CASSQDKTHLTGELFF.

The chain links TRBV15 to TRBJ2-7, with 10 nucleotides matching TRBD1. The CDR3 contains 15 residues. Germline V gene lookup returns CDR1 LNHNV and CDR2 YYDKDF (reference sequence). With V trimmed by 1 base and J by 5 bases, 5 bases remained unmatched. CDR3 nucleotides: TGTGCCACCAGCAGAGCCCGGGACAGGGGTGACGAGCAGTACTTC. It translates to CATSRARDRGDEQYF.